Listed here are 13 T cell receptor beta chains from one sample, sequenced in a study of T cells after yellow fever vaccination. Via MiXCR, TCRdb re-called the 5' RACE reads, giving one row per CDR3 protein. This table has about 130,000 distinct CDR3 sequences, almost 9% appearing once. The source was CD8+ T cells sorted from PBMCs, collected on the day of the yellow fever booster vaccination. Source of these receptors: a man aged 18 to 30 who received the YFV17D yellow fever vaccine.

This clonotype was recorded a few times. The chain joins TRBV19 to TRBJ2-1; the match to TRBD2 covers 16 bases. The V gene end was trimmed by 3 bases and the J gene end by 8 bases; junction bases not matched to a gene: 1. The CDR3 contains 15 residues. Per germline, CDR1 LNHDA and CDR2 SQIVND (reference sequence). The chain's CDR3 is CASSMGLAGGHEQFF. The CDR3 DNA reads TGTGCCAGTAGTATGGGACTAGCGGGGGGGCATGAGCAGTTCTTC.

The chain combines TRBV27 with TRBJ2-1; 8 bases map to TRBD1. V dropped 7 bases and J dropped 8; count of bases not matched to a gene: 13. The CDR3 sequence is 15 residues long. Germline CDR1 is MNHEY and CDR2 is SMNVEV (reference sequence). The CDR3 nucleotides read TGTGCCAGCACCTCCCTCGGACAGGGAAGGGATGAGCAGTTCTTC. Translated, it gives CASTSLGQGRDEQFF.

This clonotype occurred a few times. This chain joins TRBV6-5 and TRBJ1-2, with unresolved D. Germline assignment: CDR1 MNHEY and CDR2 SVGAGI. Trimming left V 3 bases short and J 4 bases short, with 12 bases between. The CDR3 covers 14 residues. Written as DNA, the CDR3 is TGTGCCAGCAGTTATGAGCGGGGTGGCTATGGCTACACCTTC. Translation gives CASSYERGGYGYTF.

This clonotype was seen more than once but under ten times. J is TRBJ1-2 and V is TRBV5-1, with 10 bases identical to TRBD1. The CDR3 extends over 14 amino acids. V was clipped by 1 base and J by 5 bases; unmatched bases: 2. Per the germline V gene, CDR1 is SGHRS and CDR2 is YFSETQ. CDR3 in DNA: TGCGCCAGCAGCTTGTCGGGACAGGGGTATGGCTACACCTTC. Translation: CASSLSGQGYGYTF.

The V gene is TRBV20-1, the J gene TRBJ2-7; D is perhaps TRBD1 (9 bases). V dropped 6 bases and J dropped 4 bases, with 19 bases sitting between them. CDR3 size: 14 residues. CDR1 and CDR2 from the germline V gene are DFQATT and SNEGSKA (reference sequence). CDR3 coding DNA: TGCAGTGCGGACGGGGGGGGGACAGGGTACGAGCAGTACTTC. It is translated as CSADGGGTGYEQYF.

This clonotype was found a few times. This chain connects TRBV4-1 to TRBJ1-5, with TRBD1 identical over 7 bases. CDR3 length: 15 residues. Germline trimming cut 3 bases from V and 1 base from J; bases unmatched to any gene: 3. Germline-derived CDR1 and CDR2 are MGHRA and YSYEKL. This CDR3 reads CASSQDRMSNQPQHF. The CDR3 DNA is TGCGCCAGCAGCCAGGACAGGATGAGCAATCAGCCCCAGCATTTT.

The chain has TRBV19 and TRBJ2-1; D may match TRBD1 or TRBD2 (6 bases each). Germline V gives CDR1 LNHDA, CDR2 SQIVND (reference sequence). The CDR3 totals 13 residues. Trimming stripped 1 base from V and 10 bases from J, with 11 bases between. As DNA, the CDR3 is TGTGCCAGTAGTATAGGAGGGGGGAGCGAGCAGTTCTTC. It codes for CASSIGGGSEQFF.

Details on this clonotype: Compared with germline, one end of the junction differs, possibly owing to a read error. This chain joins TRBV5-1 and TRBJ2-7; D gene ambiguous. CDR1 is SGHRS and CDR2 is YFSETQ in the germline V gene. The CDR3 contains 15 residues. The CDR3 loop is CAGSLVVGSPYEQYF. The CDR3 DNA is TGCGCCGGCAGCTTGGTTGTGGGGTCCCCCTACGAGCAGTACTTC.

V gene TRBV4-1 combines with J gene TRBJ2-3; 10 positions match TRBD1. The CDR3 runs to 16 residues. Germline V lookup: CDR1 MGHRA, CDR2 YSYEKL. V gave up 4 bases and J gave up 3 bases; unmatched junction bases: 7. CDR3 DNA: TGCGCCAGCAGCCTACCGACGGGACAGGGGACAGATACGCAGTATTTT. Its translation: CASSLPTGQGTDTQYF.

This clonotype was observed many times. V usage is TRBV27 and J usage is TRBJ1-1; 8 positions match TRBD1. CDR3 length: 13 amino acids. CDR1 and CDR2 from the germline V gene are MNHEY and SMNVEV (reference sequence). V gave up 4 bases and J gave up 4 bases; unmatched junction bases: 2. CDR3 coding DNA: TGTGCCAGCAGTTACGACAGGGGCACTGAAGCTTTCTTT. This codes for CASSYDRGTEAFF.

Remarks on this clonotype: Since the CDR3 does not end with the conserved phenylalanine or tryptophan, this likely comes from a read error. No DNA is shown, since the ends of the CDR3 on it are uncertain; the CDR3 is the one TCRdb lists. The chain recombines TRBV20-1 with TRBJ2-7; the tabulated D call, TRBD1, remains unverified against the DNA. From its first to its last residue, the CDR3 has 11 amino acids. CDR1 and CDR2 (germline): DFQATT, SNEGSKA (reference sequence). The CDR3 loop is CSARDLGTPLA.

This chain joins TRBV9 and TRBJ2-1, with no clear D. CDR1 SGDLS and CDR2 YYNGEE come from the germline V gene. This CDR3 is built from 16 residues. The V end lost 4 bases, the J end lost 4 bases, and 18 bases lay between the germline ends. The CDR3 sequence: CASSPRVREPYNEQFF. CDR3 nucleotide sequence: TGTGCCAGCAGCCCCCGAGTAAGGGAACCATACAATGAGCAGTTCTTC.

This clonotype was picked up many times. V is TRBV6-2 or TRBV6-3 and J is TRBJ2-4, with 8 bases that match TRBD2. Unmatched junction bases numbered 4, after V lost 2 bases and J lost 10 bases. The germline V gene has CDR1 MNHEY and CDR2 SVGEGT. CDR3 length: 13 amino acids. CDR3 DNA sequence: TGTGCCAGCAGTTACACCGGGAGGGGAATTCAGTACTTC. Its translation is CASSYTGRGIQYF.